The entry below describes one TCR beta chain. It lacks a known antigen. Base qualities are not at hand, and no much larger clone is one base apart. Using the deep immunoSEQ assay, TCR CDR3 regions were amplified from genomic DNA by multiplex PCR. Extracted genomic DNA from each cell subset was spread evenly across all wells of several immunoSEQ 96-well plates, with each plate serving as a replicate. For sorted subsets, each replicate PCR was loaded with approximately 200 ng genomic DNA, equivalent to 25,000 to 30,000 T cell genomes. Purified libraries were measured with a Qubit 3.0 fluorometer, size-checked on a Bioanalyzer 2100, and measured again with the KAPA Library Quantification kit. Every immunoSEQ 96-well plate was sequenced on a dedicated single-read 150-cycle Illumina NextSeq 550 flow cell. For the original study's pipeline: Because only junctional sequences without quality scores were contained in the immunoSEQ output, filtering matching that applied to full-length reads could not be performed. To assign V/J genes and CDR3, sequences were annotated against IMGT germline references using PyIR, a Python wrapper for IgBLAST v1.9. Reads were removed for weak V/J assignments (E-value above 1e-6), missing CDR3, stop codons, out-of-frame junctions, or ambiguous translated residues. A V3J clonotype was defined by an identical inferred V gene, J gene, and CDR3 amino acid sequence. To compute the percentage overlap between repertoires, the number of shared unique clonotypes was divided by the size of the smaller repertoire. Repertoire richness was assessed with RTK rarefaction, the Chao1 estimator, and Recon v2.1 estimates of unobserved clonotypes. For all TCRbeta clonotypes obtained by the gDNA method from several donors, generation probabilities were computed with OLGA. TCRdb took this table from immuneACCESS and kept in-frame rearrangements with V and J called. Such tables lack part of the clones; where checked against another copy, unresolved V genes explain under half of the gap, and the rest is unexplained. V and J calls and clone size are as listed in that table; D and trimming were resolved from the DNA. For this sample there are about 380,000 clones; roughly 96% appear just once. The top ten hold 0.32% of the sample.

For CDR1 and CDR2, the germline V gene lists MDHEN and SYDVKM. V trim: 8 bases; J trim: 0 bases; unmatched bases: 18. Including cysteine and phenylalanine, the CDR3 has 19 amino acids. Left in the record is the CDR3 DNA by itself, 57 bases read in frame from the first base. These data come from a study of shared clonotypes between healthy human individuals (dated by TCRdb to the early 2020s). In terms of the full investigation: Three men and a couple of women, aged 18 to 49 years, made up the cohort. For each donor, CD4 naive and CD4 memory were each run on three plates, CD8 naive on two plates, and CD8 memory on one plate. Per donor, leukapheresis produced somewhere between about 0.8 and 9.5 billion PBMCs. To estimate repertoire size and how much clonotypes are shared between individuals, the study performed deep sequencing of blood TCR repertoires from roughly five healthy adults. Different laboratories and diverse techniques were used to prepare libraries and sequence TCR repertoires, to increase sequencing depth and limit assay-specific biases. Beyond this particular receptor, the publication reports: Based on pairwise subsampling, the degree of clonotype sharing among donors was expected to be affected by sequencing depth. Estimated clonotype richness was generally larger for naive than for memory subsets. The genetic and exposure-history diversity represented was limited by the small number of donors. Compared with non-shared clonotypes, clonotypes shared by all four sorted-subset donors had higher generation probabilities. Incomplete sequencing was indicated by rarefaction of sorted-subset datasets, despite the large sequencing depth. Sampling was restricted to blood, and TCR repertoires in tissues likely differ from the TCR repertoires found in blood. When a few donors were compared, the shared fraction of clonotypes was approximately 5% for naive CD4, over 3% for naive CD8, about 2.4% for memory CD4, and around 0.4% for memory CD8.

The donors were healthy, HIV-negative adults with no recently reported acute infections or vaccinations. Every donor was a Caucasian adult living in Nashville, Tennessee, USA. CD8 memory samples combined magnetically selected CD45RO+ cells with CCR7-negative CD45RA+ effector memory (TemRA) cells. After blood collection by leukapheresis, PBMCs were isolated using Ficoll-Histopaque density gradient centrifugation and then cryopreserved in the vapor phase of liquid nitrogen. Analytical flow cytometry was used to check the purity and quantity of each magnetically sorted T cell population. Genomic DNA was isolated from each sorted fraction and quantified by UV absorbance on a Nanodrop 2000c.

The sequenced material came from memory CD8+ T cells sorted from blood. Interpreted using the paper, the cell subset or site label stands for: CD45RO+ cells pooled with CCR7-negative TemRA cells. The TCR originated in a man aged 25-40 years in good health. Recombination joined TRBV28 with TRBJ2-7, with TRBD2 matching 11 junction bases. The DNA sequence is TGTGCCAGCGCGACTAGCGGGAACGCCGAGGAGGGAAGCTCCTACGAGCAGTACTTC. Its protein reads: CASATSGNAEEGSSYEQYF.